Below, 17 T cell receptor beta chains from the same sample are listed, as sequenced in a study of PD-1 blockade in mismatch repair-deficient tumors listed by TCRdb under 2017. Libraries were prepared through the immunoSEQ multiplex PCR assay. The table was pulled from immuneACCESS by TCRdb, which kept in-frame rearrangements only. Such tables lose some clones; where checked, under half of the loss comes from unresolved V genes, and the rest has no known cause. In this sample the table shows 70,000 to 95,000 clones, approximately 81% of which occur a single time. The ten top clones hold around 5.1% of the sample. Specimen: peripheral blood, collected 44 weeks after starting pembrolizumab. These receptors all come from an adult with mismatch repair-deficient cancer.

CDR3 DNA sequence: TGTGCCAGCAATATGGAGGTTCAGCCCCAGCATTTT. This codes for CASNMEVQPQHF. This rearrangement joins TRBV6-5 to TRBJ1-5; D uncertain. The CDR3 length is 12 residues. Trimming removed 7 bases from V and 6 bases from J, with 10 bases in between. Germline CDR1 and CDR2: MNHEY and SVGAGI.

This chain links TRBV10-1 with TRBJ2-7, with a weak D call TRBD2 (6 bases). The CDR3 runs 17 residues. Per the germline V gene, CDR1 is WNHNN and CDR2 is SYGVQD (reference sequence). Trimming left V 2 bases short and J 2 bases short, with 19 bases between. CDR3 sequence (DNA): TGCGCCAGCAGTGAGCCTCACTTTGGGTCTAGCGCCTACGAGCAGTACTTC. Translated: CASSEPHFGSSAYEQYF.

V gene TRBV29-1 combines with J gene TRBJ2-2, with TRBD2 matching over 14 bases. The ends lost 6 bases at V and 0 bases at J; junction bases unmatched: 9. This CDR3 comprises 18 residues. Germline V gives CDR1 SQVTM, CDR2 ANQGSEA. This CDR3 is CSVGMTSGRGSNTGELFF. The CDR3 nucleotides are TGCAGCGTCGGCATGACTAGCGGGAGGGGGTCGAACACCGGGGAGCTGTTTTTT.

The gene calls are TRBV29-1 and TRBJ1-2; D perhaps matches TRBD1 (6 bases). CDR1 and CDR2 from the germline V gene are SQVTM and ANQGSEA. There are 12 residues in the CDR3. V was trimmed by 6 bases and J by 6 bases, leaving 14 bases between them. CDR3 nucleotides: TGCAGCGTCTCGAGGGGGGAGCATGGCTACACCTTC. The encoded protein is CSVSRGEHGYTF.

In this sample, this clone turned up a few times. V gene TRBV9 combines with J gene TRBJ2-7; D gene uncertain. CDR3 length: 14 residues. Germline CDR1 SGDLS, CDR2 YYNGEE. V lost 0 bases to trimming and J lost 0 bases, with 7 bases between them. The CDR3 sequence: CASSVADSSYEQYF. Written as DNA, the CDR3 is TGTGCCAGCAGCGTAGCGGATAGCTCCTACGAGCAGTACTTC.

V gene TRBV7-9 combines with J gene TRBJ2-3; TRBD2 matches 9 bases. V shed 5 bases, J shed 0 bases, and the junction held 3 bases outside the gene matches. Looked up from germline, CDR1 is SEHNR and CDR2 is FQNEAQ (reference sequence). The CDR3 length is 15 residues. CDR3 in amino acids: CASSLSGGSTDTQYF. CDR3 sequence (DNA): TGTGCCAGCAGCCTGAGCGGGGGGAGCACAGATACGCAGTATTTT.

This chain connects TRBV7-2 to TRBJ1-2; D is unclear. Germline CDR1 is SGHTA and CDR2 is FQGNSA. V was cut by 1 base and J by 6 bases, with 6 bases left in between. The CDR3 loop spans 12 amino acids. The CDR3 DNA follows: TGTGCCAGCAGCTTAGGAGTGGATGGCTACACCTTC. Encoded protein: CASSLGVDGYTF.

V is TRBV7-2 and J is TRBJ1-1, with a weak D call TRBD1 (6 bases). From germline, CDR1 is SGHTA and CDR2 FQGNSA. The CDR3 totals 18 residues. Trimming took off 2 bases at V and 0 bases at J, with 19 bases between the two ends. The CDR3 is CASSLRGEMGRMNTEAFF. Here the CDR3 DNA reads TGTGCCAGCAGCTTAAGGGGGGAGATGGGAAGAATGAACACTGAAGCTTTCTTT.

The rearrangement joins TRBV19 to TRBJ1-1, with D possibly matching TRBD1 (6 bases). V gave up 5 bases and J gave up 8 bases, with 18 bases separating them. CDR1 and CDR2 from the germline V gene are LNHDA and SQIVND (reference sequence). This CDR3 has 14 amino acids. The CDR3 spells CASSQIQGPGEAFF. In nucleotides, the CDR3 is TGTGCCAGTAGTCAAATACAGGGCCCGGGGGAAGCTTTCTTT.

This chain joins TRBV29-1 and TRBJ2-7; TRBD2 aligns across 9 bases. Trimming at V came to 2 bases and at J to 6 bases, leaving 11 bases not matched to a gene. The CDR3 sequence is 15 residues long. The germline V gene encodes CDR1 SQVTM and CDR2 ANQGSEA. The CDR3 nucleotides are TGCAGCGTTGAATACCCGGGACTAGCTACTCGCGAGCAGTACTTC. It yields the protein CSVEYPGLATREQYF.

The chain has TRBV15 and TRBJ2-1; 7 bases fit TRBD2. This CDR3 has 15 amino acids. Germline values: CDR1 LNHNV, CDR2 YYDKDF (reference sequence). V dropped 0 bases and J dropped 5; count of bases not matched to a gene: 4. Here the CDR3 reads CATSRDRGENNEQFF. Here the CDR3 DNA reads TGTGCCACCAGCAGAGATCGGGGGGAAAACAATGAGCAGTTCTTC.

The chain couples TRBV28 to TRBJ2-1; 9 positions agree with TRBD2. V trimming: 7 bases; J trimming: 6 bases; junction bases outside the gene matches: 7. Germline CDR1 is MDHEN and CDR2 is SYDVKM. CDR3 length: 14 residues. The CDR3 reads CASNERLAVNEQFF. CDR3 DNA: TGTGCCAGCAACGAAAGACTAGCGGTCAATGAGCAGTTCTTC. Supplemented by reference TRBV28 and TRBJ2-1, the full variable domain reads DVKVTQSSRYLVKRTGEKVFLECVQDMDHENMFWYRQDPGLGLRLIYFSYDVKMKEKGDIPEGYSVSREKKERFSLILESASTNQTSMYLCASNERLAVNEQFFGPGTRLTVL.

CDR3 sequence (DNA): TGCGCCAGCAGTTCGGAAAGTACTAGTTCCTACGAGCAGTACTTC. This gives the protein CASSSESTSSYEQYF. The chain is built from TRBV10-2 and TRBJ2-7; D might be TRBD2 (5 bases). This CDR3 is built from 15 residues. Trimming took off 5 bases at V and 1 base at J, with 15 bases between the two ends. The germline V gene encodes CDR1 WSHSY and CDR2 SAAADI.

The V call is TRBV21-1, the J call TRBJ1-1. TRBV21-1 is a pseudogene. The CDR3 length is 13 residues. This CDR3 is CASSKERATEAFF. Written as DNA, the CDR3 is TGTGCCAGCAGCAAAGAAAGGGCCACTGAAGCTTTCTTT.

As DNA, the CDR3 is TGTGCCAGCAGCTCACAGTTCAGGACTAGGGCTTTCTTT. Translation gives CASSSQFRTRAFF. This chain links TRBV7-2 with TRBJ1-1; no definite D call. V was clipped by 4 bases and J by 11 bases, with 17 bases between them. The CDR3 contains 13 residues. Germline CDR1 is SGHTA and CDR2 is FQGNSA.

The V and J genes are TRBV5-1 and TRBJ2-1; perhaps TRBD2 as D (6 bases). Per the germline V gene, CDR1 is SGHRS and CDR2 is YFSETQ. Trimming shortened V by 2 bases and J by 4 bases, and 16 bases separated the two germline ends. The CDR3 is made up of 16 amino acids. The CDR3, as DNA: TGCGCCAGCAGCTTACGGACTGGCGGGGAATACAATGAGCAGTTCTTC. As protein: CASSLRTGGEYNEQFF.

The CDR3: CASRRTLAGGRPTINEQFF. The CDR3 DNA reads as TGTGCCAGCAGGCGAACCTTAGCGGGAGGACGCCCAACAATCAATGAGCAGTTCTTC. The genes are TRBV27 and TRBJ2-1; 10 bases match TRBD2. The CDR3 consists of 19 residues. With V trimmed by 6 bases and J by 6 bases, 20 bases remained unmatched. Germline CDR1 and CDR2: MNHEY and SMNVEV (reference sequence).